A single sample gave rise to the 31 T cell receptor beta chains below, sequenced in a study of cytomegalovirus exposure and HLA in healthy donors. 60 Vbeta and 13 Jbeta primers were used in PCR. Only in-frame clones appear in the TCRdb table, and some are missing; sequencing was by immunoSEQ multiplex PCR. This sample yields approximately 180,000 clones, of which roughly 80% are seen a single time; under 5% belongs to the top ten. The sequencing sample was made of PBMCs. The receptors derive from a man aged 18 to 29 in good health and CMV-seronegative.

This chain uses TRBV5-4 with TRBJ2-3; 15 bases fit TRBD2. CDR3 length: 15 residues. The V gene end was trimmed by 4 bases and the J gene end by 11 bases; junction bases not matched to a gene: 8. Germline V gene lookup returns CDR1 SGHNT and CDR2 YYREEE (reference sequence). CDR3 sequence reads: CASSPGLAGGMWQYF. The CDR3, as DNA: TGTGCCAGCAGCCCGGGACTAGCGGGGGGAATGTGGCAGTATTTT.

The chain couples TRBV19 to TRBJ2-7, with 8 bases fitting TRBD1. The J segment lost 2 bases and the V segment lost 3 bases, leaving 6 bases of the junction unmatched. This CDR3 is 15 amino acids long. From germline, CDR1 is LNHDA and CDR2 SQIVND (reference sequence). CDR3 loop: CASSIRGTGPYEQYF. The CDR3 DNA sequence: TGTGCCAGTAGTATCCGCGGGACAGGCCCCTACGAGCAGTACTTC.

The chain combines TRBV4-1 with TRBJ2-7; 9 bases fit TRBD1. Germline trimming cut 1 base from V and 4 bases from J; bases unmatched to any gene: 8. CDR3 length: 16 amino acids. CDR1 and CDR2 from the germline V gene are MGHRA and YSYEKL. CDR3 protein: CASSQVAQGASYEQYF. Written as DNA, the CDR3 is TGCGCCAGCAGCCAAGTGGCACAGGGGGCCTCGTACGAGCAGTACTTC.

The chain uses TRBV9 and TRBJ1-3, with D possibly being TRBD1 (6 bases). In germline, CDR1 is SGDLS, CDR2 YYNGEE. The V gene lost 4 bases and the J gene lost 0 bases, with 17 bases spanning the gap. The CDR3 is made up of 17 amino acids. CDR3 in DNA: TGTGCCAGCAGCATATCGACAGGAACAAGCTCTGGAAACACCATATATTTT. Amino acid sequence: CASSISTGTSSGNTIYF.

This rearrangement joins TRBV27 to TRBJ1-1; TRBD1 aligns across 11 bases. Trimming cost V 2 bases and J 6 bases; bases outside gene matches: 11. CDR3 size: 17 residues. Germline CDR1 reads MNHEY; CDR2 reads SMNVEV (reference sequence). The CDR3 protein is CASSLPPGTGGASEAFF. The CDR3 DNA reads TGTGCCAGCAGTTTACCTCCAGGGACAGGGGGTGCCTCTGAAGCTTTCTTT.

V is TRBV4-2 and J is TRBJ2-2; 8 nucleotides agree with TRBD2. The CDR3 consists of 16 residues. V trimming: 1 base; J trimming: 6 bases; junction bases outside the gene matches: 7. The germline CDR1 and CDR2 sequences are LGHNA and YNFKEQ. The CDR3 nucleotides read TGTGCCAGCAGCCAAGTGGGAGCGGGAGAGCCCGGGGAGCTGTTTTTT. This codes for CASSQVGAGEPGELFF.

This chain uses TRBV5-1 with TRBJ2-2; the D is unclear. This CDR3 has 13 amino acids. The V and J ends lost 0 bases and 6 bases respectively, with 6 bases between them. Germline lookup yields CDR1 SGHRS and CDR2 YFSETQ. The chain's CDR3 is CASSLAQSGELFF. Here the CDR3 DNA reads TGCGCCAGCAGCTTGGCCCAGTCCGGGGAGCTGTTTTTT.

This chain links TRBV6-6 with TRBJ2-1; 15 bases line up with TRBD2. V shed 4 bases and J 7 bases; nucleotides not matched to a gene: 5. The CDR3 spans 16 residues. Germline V gives CDR1 MNHNY, CDR2 SVGAGI (reference sequence). CDR3 DNA: TGTGCCAGCAGTTTCATCGGACTAGCGGGAGGGAATGAGCAGTTCTTC. Its protein is CASSFIGLAGGNEQFF.

This chain joins TRBV5-5 and TRBJ2-5; a weak D match, TRBD1 (5 bases). V lost 0 bases and J 4 bases, leaving 13 bases between the germline ends. The CDR3 is made up of 15 amino acids. Germline lookup yields CDR1 SGHKS and CDR2 YYEKEE (reference sequence). The CDR3 coding sequence is TGTGCCAGCAGCTTGGTTGTTGGCAGGGCAGAGACCCAGTACTTC. Translation gives CASSLVVGRAETQYF.

J is TRBJ2-5 and V is TRBV6-5, with D possibly TRBD1 on 5 matching bases. Near its end, the DNA agrees better with TRBJ2-7, so the J call may be wrong. The CDR3 loop spans 15 amino acids. Germline CDR1 MNHEY, CDR2 SVGAGI. The CDR3 sequence is CASSYGADRSYEQYF. The CDR3 DNA reads as TGTGCCAGCAGTTACGGGGCAGACAGATCCTACGAGCAGTACTTC.

In its sample, this clone was seen once. This chain joins TRBV5-1 and TRBJ2-1, with TRBD1 as a possible D gene (6 bases). The CDR3 runs 15 residues. Germline-derived CDR1 and CDR2 are SGHRS and YFSETQ. The V gene lost 6 bases and the J gene lost 1 base, with 14 bases spanning the gap. CDR3 coding DNA: TGCGCCAGCAACAGGGACGGACCATCCTACAATGAGCAGTTCTTC. This gives the protein CASNRDGPSYNEQFF. Full variable domain (rest looked up from reference TRBV5-1 and TRBJ2-1): KAGVTQTPRYLIKTRGQQVTLSCSPISGHRSVSWYQQTPGQGLQFLFEYFSETQRNKGNFPGRFSGRQFSNSRSEMNVSTLELGDSALYLCASNRDGPSYNEQFFGPGTRLTVL.

The CDR3 DNA reads TGTGCCAGCAGCCGCCTGGGACAGGGGGTATCCTACAATGAGCAGTTCTTC. It codes for CASSRLGQGVSYNEQFF. The rearrangement uses TRBV4-2 and TRBJ2-1; 11 bases match TRBD1. The germline V gene has CDR1 LGHNA and CDR2 YNFKEQ. The J segment lost 1 base and the V segment lost 4 bases, leaving 6 bases of the junction unmatched. The CDR3 is made up of 17 amino acids.

This chain connects TRBV4-1 to TRBJ1-1, with unresolved D. The CDR3 extends over 15 amino acids. Germline CDR1 is MGHRA and CDR2 is YSYEKL. V was cut by 5 bases and J by 0 bases, with 13 bases left in between. CDR3 sequence (DNA): TGCGCCAGCAGCTATTCTCATAACATGAACACTGAAGCTTTCTTT. Translating gives CASSYSHNMNTEAFF.

The chain combines TRBV7-9 with TRBJ2-7; 8 bases fit TRBD1. The germline V gene encodes CDR1 SEHNR and CDR2 FQNEAQ (reference sequence). V was pared by 1 base and J by 2 bases, with 1 base of the junction left unmatched. CDR3 size: 14 residues. CDR3 in DNA: TGTGCCAGCAGCTTAGGGACAGGGCCCTACGAGCAGTACTTC. Its protein product is CASSLGTGPYEQYF.

This clone has just one count. The chain uses TRBV18 and TRBJ2-7; D perhaps matches TRBD2 (5 bases). Germline V gene lookup returns CDR1 KGHSH and CDR2 LQKENI. V was shortened by 4 bases and J by 2 bases, with 9 bases between the two germline ends. CDR3 length: 13 amino acids. CDR3 loop: CASSRGSTYEQYF. In nucleotides, the CDR3 is TGTGCCAGCTCACGAGGGAGCACCTACGAGCAGTACTTC.

The J gene is TRBJ2-1, the V gene TRBV9, with TRBD1 matching over 9 bases. Germline V gene lookup returns CDR1 SGDLS and CDR2 YYNGEE. V dropped 3 bases and J dropped 6; count of bases not matched to a gene: 13. The CDR3 has 17 residues. The DNA for the CDR3 is TGTGCCAGCAGCGCCGACGCCGGGACAGGGTTCGGCAATGAGCAGTTCTTC. Its translation is CASSADAGTGFGNEQFF.

This chain uses TRBV5-6 with TRBJ2-5; 8 nucleotides line up with TRBD1. The J call is uncertain, as TRBJ2-7 better fits the DNA end. The CDR3 runs 15 residues. CDR1 is SGHDT and CDR2 is YYEEEE in the germline V gene. The chain's CDR3 is CASSLIRGPFNEQYF. CDR3 bases: TGTGCCAGCAGCTTAATCAGGGGGCCTTTCAACGAGCAGTACTTC.

This clone was detected a few times. The V gene is TRBV5-1, the J gene TRBJ2-6; possibly TRBD2 for D (6 bases). The CDR3 consists of 16 residues. Trimming took off 1 base at V and 7 bases at J, with 15 bases between the two ends. Per the germline V gene, CDR1 is SGHRS and CDR2 is YFSETQ. This chain's CDR3 is CASSLIPTGLANVLTF. The CDR3 DNA reads TGCGCCAGCAGCTTGATACCCACGGGACTTGCCAACGTCCTGACTTTC. The whole variable domain, remainder taken from reference TRBV5-1 and TRBJ2-6, is KAGVTQTPRYLIKTRGQQVTLSCSPISGHRSVSWYQQTPGQGLQFLFEYFSETQRNKGNFPGRFSGRQFSNSRSEMNVSTLELGDSALYLCASSLIPTGLANVLTFGAGSRLTVL.

V is TRBV6-5 and J is TRBJ1-2, with 7 bases lining up with TRBD1. Germline-derived CDR1 and CDR2 are MNHEY and SVGAGI. V was pared by 6 bases and J by 2 bases, with 6 bases of the junction left unmatched. This CDR3 region has 14 residues. The CDR3 sequence is CASSRTGGNYGYTF. The CDR3 DNA is TGTGCCAGCAGCCGGACAGGAGGAAACTATGGCTACACCTTC.

The gene calls are TRBV15 and TRBJ2-3; D is ambiguous. Trimming took 0 bases from V and 5 from J, leaving 6 bases between them. The CDR3 is made up of 13 amino acids. Germline values: CDR1 LNHNV, CDR2 YYDKDF (reference sequence). The CDR3 here is CATSRDRVDTQYF. CDR3 DNA: TGTGCCACCAGCAGAGATCGTGTAGATACGCAGTATTTT. The whole variable domain, filled in from reference TRBV15 and TRBJ2-3, reads DAMVIQNPRYQVTQFGKPVTLSCSQTLNHNVMYWYQQKSSQAPKLLFHYYDKDFNNEADTPDNFQSRRPNTSFCFLDIRSPGLGDTAMYLCATSRDRVDTQYFGPGTRLTVL.

The genes are TRBV11-2 and TRBJ1-6; the match to TRBD1 covers 8 bases. This CDR3 has 16 amino acids. J lost 10 bases, V lost 4 bases, and 12 bases had no gene match. The germline V gene has CDR1 SGHAT and CDR2 FQNNGV. CDR3 sequence: CASSSTLTGVRSPLHF. Here the CDR3 DNA reads TGTGCCAGCAGCTCGACGTTGACAGGGGTGAGATCACCCCTCCACTTT.

The J gene is TRBJ1-3, the V gene TRBV7-2; D gene uncertain. CDR1 and CDR2 (germline): SGHTA, FQGNSA. V was clipped by 0 bases and J by 0 bases, with 6 bases between them. The CDR3 length is 15 residues. CDR3 protein: CASSLAQYSGNTIYF. The CDR3 bases are TGTGCCAGCAGCTTAGCCCAGTACTCTGGAAACACCATATATTTT.

V usage is TRBV7-8 and J usage is TRBJ2-3, with 8 bases fitting TRBD1. After removal of 0 bases from V and 0 bases from J, the junction contained 5 bases not matched to a gene. The V gene's germline CDR1 is SGHVS and CDR2 FQNEAQ. This CDR3 is 17 amino acids long. CDR3 bases: TGTGCCAGCAGCTTAGCTGGGACAGGAAAGAGCACAGATACGCAGTATTTT. Its protein is CASSLAGTGKSTDTQYF.

The gene calls are TRBV5-4 and TRBJ2-4; 8 positions match TRBD1. Looked up from germline, CDR1 is SGHNT and CDR2 is YYREEE (reference sequence). The CDR3 loop spans 16 amino acids. The V gene end was trimmed by 4 bases and the J gene end by 1 base; junction bases not matched to a gene: 7. CDR3 coding DNA: TGTGCCAGCAGCCCGGCAGGGGGCACGGCCAAAAACATTCAGTACTTC. Its translation is CASSPAGGTAKNIQYF.

The rearrangement uses TRBV7-9 and TRBJ1-1, with 7 bases matching TRBD1. Germline CDR1 is SEHNR and CDR2 is FQNEAQ (reference sequence). This CDR3 has 14 amino acids. Trimming at V came to 5 bases and at J to 3 bases, leaving 6 bases not matched to a gene. CDR3 amino acids: CASSAGQYYTEAFF. The CDR3 region has the DNA TGTGCCAGCAGCGCGGGACAGTATTACACTGAAGCTTTCTTT.

The chain combines TRBV10-1 with TRBJ2-1, with D perhaps matching TRBD2 (6 bases). The CDR3 covers 16 residues. CDR1 and CDR2 (germline): WNHNN, SYGVQD (reference sequence). The ends were cut back, 0 bases at V and 2 bases at J, with 11 bases in the middle. In DNA form, the CDR3 reads TGCGCCAGCAGTGAGTCTAGCGGTTCAACCTACAATGAGCAGTTCTTC. This gives the protein CASSESSGSTYNEQFF.

CDR3 loop: CASSSGQGGGYTF. The CDR3 DNA follows: TGTGCCAGCAGCTCCGGACAGGGGGGAGGCTACACCTTC. The chain is built from TRBV7-3 and TRBJ1-2; 10 bases are shared with TRBD1. The length of the CDR3 is 13 residues. V was pared by 4 bases and J by 8 bases, with 4 bases of the junction left unmatched. CDR1 is SGHTA and CDR2 is FQGTGA in the germline V gene.

This chain joins TRBV2 and TRBJ2-1; D gene uncertain. V shed 6 bases and J shed 0 bases, with 12 bases lying between them. Germline V gene data show CDR1 as SNHLY and CDR2 as FYNNEI. This CDR3 is 15 amino acids long. The CDR3 protein is CASRVGESSYNEQFF. CDR3 nucleotide sequence: TGTGCCAGCAGGGTTGGAGAGAGCTCCTACAATGAGCAGTTCTTC.

This clone was seen more than once but under ten times. V is TRBV7-9 and J is TRBJ1-4; D is uncertain. There are 13 residues in the CDR3. Trimming cost V 3 bases and J 6 bases, with 8 bases left between them. The germline gives CDR1 SEHNR, CDR2 FQNEAQ (reference sequence). CDR3 in DNA: TGTGCCAGCAGCTTCCCCGGAGATGAAAAACTGTTTTTT. This translates into CASSFPGDEKLFF. The whole variable domain, remainder taken from reference TRBV7-9 and TRBJ1-4, is DTGVSQNPRHKITKRGQNVTFRCDPISEHNRLYWYRQTLGQGPEFLTYFQNEAQLEKSRLLSDRFSAERPKGSFSTLEIQRTEQGDSAMYLCASSFPGDEKLFFGSGTQLSVL.

The V gene is TRBV9, the J gene TRBJ2-1; the match to TRBD2 covers 7 bases. The CDR3 loop spans 14 amino acids. The germline CDR1 and CDR2 sequences are SGDLS and YYNGEE. V dropped 4 bases and J dropped 9; count of bases not matched to a gene: 10. The CDR3 sequence is CASSISGTTFEQFF. The CDR3 nucleotides are TGTGCCAGCAGCATATCCGGGACTACGTTTGAGCAGTTCTTC.

The chain carries TRBV6-1 and TRBJ2-3; D is ambiguous. Germline values: CDR1 MNHNS, CDR2 SASEGT. The CDR3 is 14 amino acids. The V and J ends lost 7 bases and 4 bases respectively, with 15 bases between them. The CDR3, as DNA: TGTGCCAGCAAGCAAAACTCCAATCCAGATACGCAGTATTTT. Residues: CASKQNSNPDTQYF.